The 27 T cell receptor beta chains below come from one sample, sequenced in a study of T-cell reconstitution after alpha-beta-depleted transplantation in children (dated by TCRdb to about 2016). Library preparation employed PCR. Sequencing took place on an Illumina HiSeq 2500. TCR libraries were prepared with molecular barcoding, using unique molecular identifiers to normalize TCRbeta repertoire quantification. TCRdb reran the public reads through fastp at Q25 and MiXCR, keeping productive beta chains. Duplicate CDR3 protein sequences are folded into a single record with the most common DNA and genes. This sample is represented by roughly 420,000 distinct CDR3 sequences; 15% to 20% of them were singletons. The top ten clonotypes cover roughly 27% of the sample. Per the publication, the treatment or condition label means: allogeneic hematopoietic cell transplantation with graft depleted of TCRalphabeta T cells and CD19 B cells.

This specimen consisted of PBMCs, mostly from graft donor cells, obtained 360 days after TCRalphabeta/CD19-depleted stem cell transplant. These receptors were collected from a boy younger than two who had a stem cell transplant for Wiskott-Aldrich syndrome, so the T cells may come from the graft donor.

This clonotype was counted a few times. The junction differs from germline at one of its ends, possibly a read error. This rearrangement joins TRBV3-1 to TRBJ2-1; TRBD2 matches 9 bases. There are 16 residues in the CDR3. CDR1 LGHDT and CDR2 YNNKEL come from the germline V gene (reference sequence). CDR3 amino acids: CASSPLGLASNNEQFF. DNA for the CDR3: TGTGCCAGCAGCCCCTTGGGACTAGCCTCCAACAATGAGCAGTTCTTC.

This clonotype was recorded a few times. V gene TRBV4-1 combines with J gene TRBJ2-1; D unclear. The CDR3 totals 14 residues. V shed 3 bases and J shed 5 bases, with 11 bases lying between them. The V gene's germline CDR1 is MGHRA and CDR2 YSYEKL. The CDR3 DNA reads as TGCGCCAGCAGCCACCCCCTCATAGACAATGAGCAGTTCTTC. Protein sequence: CASSHPLIDNEQFF.

The J gene is TRBJ1-2, the V gene TRBV24-1; maybe TRBD1 (6 bases). The CDR3 extends over 14 amino acids. The ends were cut back, 3 bases at V and 7 bases at J, with 14 bases in the middle. Germline CDR1 KGHDR, CDR2 SFDVKD. The CDR3 loop reads CATSDPGQPTGYTF. The CDR3 bases are TGTGCCACCAGTGATCCCGGACAGCCGACTGGCTACACCTTC.

The V gene is TRBV7-8, the J gene TRBJ2-5; a weak D match, TRBD1 (6 bases). Germline CDR1 and CDR2: SGHVS and FQNEAQ. This CDR3 has 15 residues. V was pared by 5 bases and J by 5 bases, with 18 bases between. The CDR3 reads CASSPSPQGRETQYF. CDR3 coding DNA: TGTGCCAGCAGCCCATCCCCTCAGGGGCGGGAGACCCAGTACTTC. Full variable domain (missing parts from reference TRBV7-8 and TRBJ2-5): GAGVSQSPRYKVAKRGQDVALRCDPISGHVSLFWYQQALGQGPEFLTYFQNEAQLDKSGLPSDRFFAERPEGSVSTLKIQRTQQEDSAVYLCASSPSPQGRETQYFGPGTRLLVL.

V usage is TRBV10-1 and J usage is TRBJ2-7, with 7 positions matching TRBD1. V was clipped by 2 bases and J by 0 bases; unmatched bases: 4. The CDR3 covers 15 residues. CDR1 and CDR2 (germline): WNHNN, SYGVQD (reference sequence). The CDR3 nucleotides are TGCGCCAGCAGTGAGGCGAGGGACAGCTCCTACGAGCAGTACTTC. Its protein product is CASSEARDSSYEQYF.

A few counts support this clonotype. The chain employs TRBV29-1 and TRBJ2-6; weak D call: TRBD2 (6 bases). Germline V lookup: CDR1 SQVTM, CDR2 ANQGSEA. Trimming shortened V by 6 bases and J by 2 bases, and 23 bases separated the two germline ends. The CDR3 length is 18 residues. Here the CDR3 DNA reads TGCAGCGTCCTCCACTATTCCGGGAGAAGGGCTGGGGCCAACGTCCTGACTTTC. Protein: CSVLHYSGRRAGANVLTF.

The chain joins TRBV20-1 to TRBJ2-4, with no clear D. The CDR3 is 12 residues long. Trimming removed 7 bases from V and 0 bases from J, with 7 bases in between. CDR1 is DFQATT and CDR2 is SNEGSKA in the germline V gene (reference sequence). CDR3 region: CSGRVAKNIQYF. The CDR3 DNA sequence: TGCAGTGGTAGGGTAGCCAAAAACATTCAGTACTTC.

This clonotype was counted only a few times. The CDR3 coding sequence is TGTGCCAGCAGCTTAGCCGACTCCTATGGCTACACCTTC. This sequence encodes CASSLADSYGYTF. The chain uses TRBV7-9 and TRBJ1-2; unclear D gene. The V and J ends lost 0 bases and 4 bases respectively, with 6 bases between them. Germline V gives CDR1 SEHNR, CDR2 FQNEAQ (reference sequence). The CDR3 has 13 amino acids.

The rearrangement links TRBV3-1 to TRBJ2-4, with D possibly matching TRBD1 (6 bases). The germline V gene encodes CDR1 LGHDT and CDR2 YNNKEL (reference sequence). The V and J ends lost 4 bases and 0 bases respectively, with 10 bases between them. There are 15 residues in the CDR3. The DNA of the CDR3 is TGTGCCAGCAGCCGGGGACACTTAGCCAAAAACATTCAGTACTTC. It specifies CASSRGHLAKNIQYF.

The chain combines TRBV20-1 with TRBJ2-7, with D perhaps TRBD1 (5 bases). Germline CDR1 DFQATT, CDR2 SNEGSKA (reference sequence). V gave up 1 base and J gave up 0 bases, with 16 bases separating them. This CDR3 is 16 amino acids long. As DNA, the CDR3 is TGCAGTGCTAGAGGGGCGACAGCAACCAACTCCTACGAGCAGTACTTC. This sequence encodes CSARGATATNSYEQYF.

This clonotype has a count of ten or more. The genes are TRBV7-8 and TRBJ2-7; 7 nucleotides align to TRBD1. The ends lost 0 bases at V and 3 bases at J; junction bases unmatched: 5. Germline CDR1 reads SGHVS; CDR2 reads FQNEAQ. This CDR3 comprises 15 residues. CDR3 protein: CASSLAGTAFYEQYF. The DNA of the CDR3 is TGTGCCAGCAGCTTAGCCGGGACAGCGTTCTACGAGCAGTACTTC.

The chain recombines TRBV12-3 or TRBV12-4 with TRBJ2-7; TRBD2 matches at 11 bases. CDR3 length equals 17 residues. Trimming at V came to 5 bases and at J to 3 bases, leaving 12 bases not matched to a gene. In DNA, the CDR3 is TGTGCCAGCAGTCCTCGTAGCGGGAGGGCACTACGCTACGAGCAGTACTTC. Translating gives CASSPRSGRALRYEQYF.

This clonotype was seen only a few times. The chain couples TRBV7-9 to TRBJ2-4; perhaps TRBD1 as D (5 bases). Germline V gives CDR1 SEHNR, CDR2 FQNEAQ (reference sequence). The CDR3 spans 12 residues. Trimming took 5 bases from V and 10 from J, leaving 12 bases between them. The DNA of the CDR3 is TGTGCCAGCAGCATAAAACAGGATATTCAGTACTTC. It encodes CASSIKQDIQYF.

This chain links TRBV9 with TRBJ2-7; D gene unclear. This CDR3 is 15 amino acids long. Germline CDR1 SGDLS, CDR2 YYNGEE. With 1 base removed from V and 5 bases from J, the gap between germline ends came to 16 bases. The CDR3 is CASSVSPAMMNEQYF. In nucleotides, the CDR3 is TGTGCCAGCAGCGTAAGTCCAGCGATGATGAACGAGCAGTACTTC.

This chain connects TRBV5-1 to TRBJ2-2, with D maybe TRBD1 (5 bases). The CDR3 sequence is 15 residues long. Germline values: CDR1 SGHRS, CDR2 YFSETQ. The V and J ends lost 2 bases and 3 bases respectively, with 11 bases between them. CDR3 region: CASSFRVSDTGELFF. The DNA for the CDR3 is TGCGCCAGCAGCTTCAGGGTATCGGACACCGGGGAGCTGTTTTTT.

A few counts support this clonotype. This sequence joins TRBV7-8 and TRBJ2-2, with 8 nucleotides matching TRBD2. Germline CDR1 and CDR2: SGHVS and FQNEAQ. The length of the CDR3 is 16 residues. Unmatched junction bases numbered 6, after V lost 4 bases and J lost 2 bases. The CDR3 DNA reads as TGTGCCAGCAGCTCCCGACTAGCGCCTAACACCGGGGAGCTGTTTTTT. Translated, it gives CASSSRLAPNTGELFF.

The chain is built from TRBV18 and TRBJ2-3; D not certain. Trimming shortened V by 3 bases and J by 4 bases, and 14 bases separated the two germline ends. Germline CDR1 and CDR2: KGHSH and LQKENI. The CDR3 runs 15 residues. CDR3 amino acids: CASSPHGVRADTQYF. As DNA, the CDR3 is TGTGCCAGCTCACCGCACGGTGTTAGGGCAGATACGCAGTATTTT.

This clonotype came up a few times. The rearrangement uses TRBV10-3 and TRBJ2-3; 8 bases are shared with TRBD2. Germline V CDR1 and CDR2: ENHRY, SYGVKD. After removal of 2 bases from V and 1 base from J, the junction contained 5 bases not matched to a gene. The CDR3 covers 16 residues. The CDR3 loop reads CAISERTSWGTDTQYF. As DNA, the CDR3 is TGTGCCATCAGTGAGAGGACTAGCTGGGGCACAGATACGCAGTATTTT.

The chain has TRBV5-1 and TRBJ2-2; no firm D call. The CDR3 runs to 13 residues. The V and J ends lost 4 bases and 4 bases respectively, with 8 bases between them. CDR1 SGHRS and CDR2 YFSETQ come from the germline V gene. The DNA of the CDR3 is TGCGCCAGCAGCCCGGCAATCACCGGGGAGCTGTTTTTT. It specifies CASSPAITGELFF.

The rearrangement links TRBV14 to TRBJ2-7; a possible D gene is TRBD1 (5 bases). The CDR3 has 19 amino acids. Trimming pared 4 bases from V and 3 bases from J, leaving 28 bases between. The germline CDR1 and CDR2 sequences are SGHDN and FVKESK. CDR3 loop: CASSPLWALGRTPIYEQYF. CDR3 nucleotides: TGTGCCAGCAGCCCCCTTTGGGCCTTGGGCAGGACACCCATCTACGAGCAGTACTTC.

This chain connects TRBV12-3 or TRBV12-4 to TRBJ2-1; D perhaps matches TRBD1 (5 bases). Trimming took 3 bases from V and 11 from J, leaving 11 bases between them. This CDR3 spans 12 amino acids. CDR3 nucleotide sequence: TGTGCCAGCAGTTTTGTACAGGTCCAGCAGTTCTTC. It codes for CASSFVQVQQFF.

This chain joins TRBV15 and TRBJ2-1; the D gene is possibly TRBD2 (6 bases). The germline gives CDR1 LNHNV, CDR2 YYDKDF (reference sequence). Between the trimmed V and J ends, which lost 1 base and 4 bases, there was a span of 11 bases. The CDR3 has 15 amino acids. The CDR3 DNA reads as TGTGCCACCAGCAGAGTCGGAGGAGGGTACAATGAGCAGTTCTTC. It specifies CATSRVGGGYNEQFF.

The sample holds a few counts of this clonotype. The chain couples TRBV28 to TRBJ1-1; the match to TRBD1 covers 9 bases. Germline CDR1 reads MDHEN; CDR2 reads SYDVKM. This CDR3 has 14 amino acids. V shed 6 bases and J 3 bases; nucleotides not matched to a gene: 5. The CDR3 protein is CASRPDRGDTEAFF. CDR3 nucleotides: TGTGCCAGCAGACCGGACAGGGGAGACACTGAAGCTTTCTTT.

The CDR3 nucleotides are TGTGCCAGCAGTTTAGATCTGGGGCCCACCTACGAGCAGTACTTC. It codes for CASSLDLGPTYEQYF. The genes are TRBV27 and TRBJ2-7; D may be TRBD1 (5 bases). The CDR3 contains 15 residues. Germline-derived CDR1 and CDR2 are MNHEY and SMNVEV (reference sequence). Trimming took 2 bases from V and 2 from J, leaving 13 bases between them.

This clonotype has a count of ten or more. The genes are TRBV29-1 and TRBJ2-7; tentative D call: TRBD1 (6 bases). Germline CDR1 and CDR2: SQVTM and ANQGSEA. V was clipped by 6 bases and J by 1 base, with 10 bases between them. The CDR3 consists of 12 residues. The DNA for the CDR3 is TGCAGCGTCGGGACACCTTCCTACGAGCAGTACTTC. Amino acids: CSVGTPSYEQYF.

V and J are TRBV27 and TRBJ1-1; a weak D match, TRBD1 (5 bases). V was pared by 1 base and J by 1 base, with 19 bases between. Germline V gene lookup returns CDR1 MNHEY and CDR2 SMNVEV (reference sequence). The CDR3 has 18 amino acids. CDR3 loop: CASSLFPLVGAANTEAFF. The CDR3 nucleotides are TGTGCCAGCAGTTTATTCCCACTGGTAGGGGCAGCGAACACTGAAGCTTTCTTT.

This clonotype has a handful of counts. V is TRBV27 and J is TRBJ2-5, with 9 positions matching TRBD2. Trimming at V came to 5 bases and at J to 5 bases, leaving 12 bases not matched to a gene. The CDR3 is 16 residues long. Germline-derived CDR1 and CDR2 are MNHEY and SMNVEV (reference sequence). Here the CDR3 DNA reads TGTGCCAGCAGTCGGATAGCGGGGGCCCTGAGGGAGACCCAGTACTTC. Translation gives CASSRIAGALRETQYF.